Listed below are T cell receptor beta chains from one sample, sequenced in a study of T-cell memory formation after mild COVID-19. TCRdb re-analysed the 5' RACE reads in MiXCR, keeping a single row per CDR3 protein. The sample holds around 200,000 distinct CDR3 sequences, under 20% seen once. The material sequenced was PBMCs or a T cell subset sorted from them (not recorded which). The receptors were gathered from an adult woman who had mild COVID-19 (a few samples of this study predate the infection). Cell type and time point are not known. The CDR3 runs from the conserved cysteine through the conserved F or W.

v_call	j_call	cdr3_aa
TRBV7-3	TRBJ2-1	CASSLNPPGVGSEQFF
TRBV7-2	TRBJ2-1	CASSLDFPRRNEQFF
TRBV5-1	TRBJ1-5	CASSSDRGHQPQHF
TRBV5-1	TRBJ2-5	CASSLESNTETQYF
TRBV7-9	TRBJ2-7	CASVPGGTYEQYF
TRBV30	TRBJ2-3	CAWSVSGGGTDTQYF
TRBV7-2	TRBJ2-1	CASSFRRGSYNEQFF
TRBV27	TRBJ2-1	CASTENNEQFF
TRBV7-6	TRBJ2-7	CASSPGTGRAYEQYF
TRBV9	TRBJ2-5	CASSVEAGQETQYF
TRBV27	TRBJ2-7	CASSLLGHWGVAGATYEQYF
TRBV20-1	TRBJ2-7	CSVSPRTYDLREQYF
TRBV3-1	TRBJ1-3	CASSRFTGRLSGNTIYF
TRBV7-8	TRBJ2-7	CASSLAGGSTYEQYF
TRBV24-1	TRBJ2-1	CATSEPGGANEQFF
TRBV14	TRBJ1-1	CASSQTTWTEAFF
TRBV29-1	TRBJ1-1	CSVEGHPNTEAFF
TRBV6-1	TRBJ1-5	CASSEPRLRSNQPQHF
TRBV5-1	TRBJ2-7	CASSPSSGRARYEQYF
TRBV27	TRBJ2-7	CASSLSRTRSSYEQYF
TRBV5-1	TRBJ2-1	CASSLVQGSYNEQFF
TRBV27	TRBJ2-1	CASSGTSGGHNEQFF